The 10 T cell receptor beta chains listed next were all sequenced from one sample in a study of human T cells and chemical hapten exposure. Time point meaning: patch test 3, about 24 weeks after DPC sensitization. Treatment: therapeutic diphenylcyclopropenone sensitization with weekly scalp DPC. In TCRdb, the RACE reads were re-called with MiXCR into one record per CDR3 protein. This table holds tens of thousands of distinct CDR3 sequences, about 10% found once. Here the sequenced sample was whole blood, taken in connection with sensitization to the hapten diphenylcyclopropenone (DPC). Source of these receptors: a woman aged 40-49 years with alopecia areata. Some clones in this sample may be carry-over from other donors' samples.

This clonotype appeared a few times. The V gene is TRBV3-1, the J gene TRBJ1-2, with D possibly being TRBD1 (5 bases). This CDR3 is 11 amino acids long. Trimming shortened V by 11 bases and J by 8 bases, and 15 bases separated the two germline ends. Germline loops: CDR1 LGHDT, CDR2 YNNKEL (reference sequence). The CDR3 reads CAAQDWGGYTF. The DNA of the CDR3 is TGTGCCGCCCAAGACTGGGGCGGCTACACCTTC.

This rearrangement joins TRBV7-9 to TRBJ1-1; D gene ambiguous. CDR3 length equals 11 residues. Trimming left V 5 bases short and J 10 bases short, with 11 bases between. Germline CDR1 is SEHNR and CDR2 is FQNEAQ (reference sequence). The DNA for the CDR3 is TGTGCCAGCAGCGTGGGATGGGGAGCTTTCTTT. Its translation: CASSVGWGAFF.

The CDR3 region is CASSPRLLAGVETQYF. CDR3 bases: TGTGCCAGCAGCCCCCGTTTGCTAGCGGGGGTGGAGACCCAGTACTTC. The J gene is TRBJ2-5, the V gene TRBV7-2; 10 bases fit TRBD2. The CDR3 spans 16 residues. Per the germline V gene, CDR1 is SGHTA and CDR2 is FQGNSA. V lost 5 bases and J lost 5; bases outside the gene matches: 11.

The chain recombines TRBV7-9 with TRBJ1-1; the D gene is possibly TRBD1 (5 bases). CDR1 is SEHNR, CDR2 FQNEAQ, per germline (reference sequence). The V end was cut by 2 bases, the J end by 5 bases, with 15 bases between. The CDR3 is 15 amino acids. The CDR3 sequence is CASSLRYGAKTEAFF. As DNA, the CDR3 is TGTGCCAGCAGCTTACGTTACGGGGCTAAAACTGAAGCTTTCTTT.

As regards this clonotype: At one end the junction does not follow the germline gene, possibly because of a read error. V and J are TRBV2 and TRBJ2-5; 9 nucleotides agree with TRBD1. The CDR3 covers 12 residues. Germline CDR1 SNHLY, CDR2 FYNNEI. CDR3 protein: CASKGTGQSLDF. DNA for the CDR3: TGTGCCAGCAAAGGGACAGGGCAAAGTTTGGACTTC.

This clonotype occurred a few times. J is TRBJ2-7 and V is TRBV15; TRBD1 matches at 7 bases. This CDR3 has 14 residues. V was pared by 8 bases and J by 2 bases, with 9 bases of the junction left unmatched. Germline V lookup: CDR1 LNHNV, CDR2 YYDKDF (reference sequence). CDR3 sequence reads: CATRPDRTTYEQYF. CDR3 sequence (DNA): TGTGCCACCCGCCCGGACAGGACCACCTACGAGCAGTACTTC.

This clonotype occurred a few times. J is TRBJ2-5 and V is TRBV20-1, with TRBD2 matching 7 bases. J was trimmed by 0 bases and V by 6 bases; bases with no gene match: 16. Per germline, CDR1 DFQATT and CDR2 SNEGSKA (reference sequence). The CDR3 loop spans 17 amino acids. This CDR3 is CSAPMGQGGLYQETQYF. Written as DNA, the CDR3 is TGCAGTGCCCCAATGGGGCAGGGAGGGCTGTACCAAGAGACCCAGTACTTC.

This clonotype came up a few times. The genes are TRBV2 and TRBJ2-1, with 7 bases matching TRBD2. Germline V gene sequence: CDR1 SNHLY, CDR2 FYNNEI. J gave up 2 bases and V 3 bases, and 7 bases lay outside the gene matches. The CDR3 totals 16 residues. Written as DNA, the CDR3 is TGTGCCAGCAGTGACACAGCGGGGCTTCCCTACAATGAGCAGTTCTTC. This sequence encodes CASSDTAGLPYNEQFF.

This clonotype has only a few counts. The chain couples TRBV15 to TRBJ2-1; no firm D call. The germline V and J ends were trimmed by 0 bases and 9 bases, with 9 bases remaining between them. This CDR3 is 13 amino acids long. Per the germline V gene, CDR1 is LNHNV and CDR2 is YYDKDF (reference sequence). CDR3 sequence: CATSRDRSFEQFF. CDR3 bases: TGTGCCACCAGCAGAGATCGGTCGTTTGAGCAGTTCTTC.

There are a few counts of this clonotype. V and J are TRBV7-3 and TRBJ1-1; no clear D. CDR1 is SGHTA, CDR2 FQGTGA, per germline. Trimming stripped 5 bases from V and 5 bases from J, with 12 bases between. This CDR3 region has 13 residues. The CDR3 bases are TGTGCCAGCAGCCTAGGTAGGGTGACTGAAGCTTTCTTT. Protein: CASSLGRVTEAFF.